This T cell receptor (beta chain) was recovered during a study of blood T cell repertoires in COVID-19. Germline values: CDR1 MNHEY, CDR2 SVGAGI. V was pared by 0 bases and J by 4 bases, with 6 bases between. This CDR3 contains 14 residues. Produced via immunoSEQ multiplex PCR; TCRdb's table is partial and in-frame only. Of 150,000 to 200,000 clones detected, 70% to 85% appear once; the ten largest clones hold 6.5% to 8.5%. V usage is TRBV6-5 and J usage is TRBJ1-4; D perhaps matches TRBD1 (5 bases). Sequencing was performed on peripheral blood. This TCR came from a woman between 40 and 55 years old with COVID-19, enrolled during active disease. CDR3: CASSYSGDNEKLFF. The CDR3, as DNA: TGTGCCAGCAGTTACTCAGGGGATAATGAAAAACTGTTTTTT.